A selection of T cell receptor beta chains follows, all from one sample in a study of blood T cell repertoires in COVID-19. Sequencing used immunoSEQ multiplex PCR; TCRdb keeps in-frame clones, though not all of them. Of approximately 88,000 clones in the sample, 87% were seen once. The sample taken for sequencing was peripheral blood. The receptor set was obtained from a male donor with acute or convalescent COVID-19. The CDR3 runs from the conserved cysteine through the conserved F or W. The size entry is marked missing in some rows and otherwise reads once, few, many or a size class.

clone_size	cdr3_length	j_call	v_call	cdr3_aa
NA	13	TRBJ1-6	TRBV12-3/TRBV12-4	CASGTGDEGALHF
once	13	TRBJ1-4	TRBV10-3	CATGHPTNEKLFF
once	14	TRBJ1-5	TRBV5-4	CASSPGQGDQPQHF
NA	15	TRBJ2-7	TRBV7-2	CASSSGTGYAYEQYF
NA	11	TRBJ1-4	TRBV30	CAWSQNEKLFF
NA	13	TRBJ1-1	TRBV5-5	CASSLAGDTEAFF
NA	17	TRBJ1-2	TRBV19	CASSLPPGVQGNYGYTF
NA	15	TRBJ2-1	TRBV3-1/TRBV3-2	CASSPLAGGLNEQFF
NA	11	TRBJ2-5	TRBV20-1	CSAYSGETQYF
NA	13	TRBJ1-4	TRBV11-2	CASSLVGSEKLFF
NA	15	TRBJ1-1	TRBV6-5	CASSSTGKGNTEAFF
NA	16	TRBJ2-2	TRBV7-2	CASSLTGGPNTGELFF
NA	14	TRBJ1-2	TRBV7-2	CASSPPGGGFGYTF
NA	16	TRBJ2-7	TRBV5-5	CASSLGLAGAGYEQYF
NA	14	TRBJ2-1	TRBV5-5	CASSLVQGYNEQFF
NA	17	TRBJ2-3	TRBV4-1	CASSHIPRRGATDTQYF
NA	13	TRBJ1-1	TRBV7-2	CASSLQENTEAFF
once	16	TRBJ2-2	TRBV4-2	CASSQFAQGSTGELFF
once	18	TRBJ2-1	TRBV25-1	CASSEFVGSGGPRDEQFF
NA	17	TRBJ2-1	TRBV3-1/TRBV3-2	CASSQEGDSGVYNEQFF
NA	12	TRBJ1-6	TRBV3-1/TRBV3-2	CASSQRNSPLHF
NA	14	TRBJ1-2	TRBV30	CAWSRDRINYGYTF
NA	16	TRBJ2-7	TRBV6-1	CASSEARGTYGYEQYF
NA	12	TRBJ2-3	TRBV19	CAASGSTDTQYF
NA	13	TRBJ2-7	TRBV6-5	CASSPQGRVEQYF
few	14	TRBJ1-6	TRBV9	CASSARGVDSPLHF
NA	12	TRBJ2-7	TRBV10-2	CASSESRGEQYF
NA	14	TRBJ1-4	TRBV7-6	CASSLAPRGEKLFF
NA	15	TRBJ2-7	TRBV23-1	CASSHQAPTSYEQYF
NA	14	TRBJ2-7	TRBV3-1/TRBV3-2	CASSQDPKTGEQYF
NA	14	TRBJ1-2	TRBV4-1	CASSQEGGNYGYTF
NA	14	TRBJ1-1	TRBV30	CAWSRWGVNTEAFF
NA	12	TRBJ2-7	TRBV30	CAWGTQSYEQYF